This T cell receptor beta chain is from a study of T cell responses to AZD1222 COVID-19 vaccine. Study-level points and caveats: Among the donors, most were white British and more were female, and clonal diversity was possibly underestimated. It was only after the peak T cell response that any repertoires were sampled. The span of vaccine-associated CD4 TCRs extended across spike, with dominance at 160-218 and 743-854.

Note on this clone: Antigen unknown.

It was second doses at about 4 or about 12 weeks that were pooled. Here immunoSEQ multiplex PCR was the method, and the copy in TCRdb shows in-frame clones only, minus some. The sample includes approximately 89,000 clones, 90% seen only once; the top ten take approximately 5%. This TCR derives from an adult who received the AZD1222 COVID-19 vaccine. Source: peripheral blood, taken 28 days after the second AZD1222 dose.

The CDR3 bases are TGTGCCAGCAGTTCCCCCATCAGGGGCAGGGCTTTCTTT. Encoded protein: CASSSPIRGRAFF. The gene calls are TRBV27 and TRBJ1-1; D possibly corresponds to TRBD1 (6 bases). The CDR3 runs 13 residues. The V gene lost 4 bases and the J gene lost 11 bases, with 17 bases spanning the gap. The germline V gene has CDR1 MNHEY and CDR2 SMNVEV (reference sequence).